This TCR beta chain was captured in a study of T-cell memory formation after mild COVID-19 (dated by TCRdb to 2020 to 2023). The study in broad terms: TCR sequence clusters from the two donors were found to be largely donor specific. In a couple of donors, T-cell clones that expanded and contracted after mild COVID-19 were followed by sequencing TCRalpha and TCRbeta repertoires longitudinally. The cohort was made up of two young adult volunteers, one female and one male, who were previously healthy.

The run used an Illumina NovaSeq 6000. cDNA libraries for TCRalpha and TCRbeta were prepared by 5'RACE using constant-segment primers, with sample barcodes and unique molecular identifiers added. RNA was extracted from every sample with Trizol reagent. The libraries were amplified in two PCR steps, and the second step added a second sample barcode and Illumina TruSeq adapters. Libraries were sequenced on an Illumina NovaSeq with 2 x 150 bp paired-end reads. The study's processing was this. With migec v1.2.7, reads were demultiplexed and then collapsed into UMI-guided consensus sequences. Using mixcr v2.1.11, the UMI consensuses were aligned to TRA and TRB V and J templates and assembled into clonotypes. A clonotype was counted as expanded or contracted only when both edgeR and NoisET called the clonotype significant, with the noise models trained on biological replicates. For edgeR calls, the cutoffs were a false discovery rate-adjusted p below 0.01 and a log2 fold-change threshold of 1. PCA with hierarchical clustering of max-normalized trajectories of the 1000 most abundant clonotypes was used as exploratory dynamics analysis. Each responding clone was given a CD4 or CD8 phenotype based on the CD4+ and CD8+ repertoires, which had been sequenced separately. TCRdb reworked the public reads: Q25 trimming with fastp, MiXCR clone assembly, productive beta chains retained. Each record represents a unique CDR3 protein, reported with the most common genes and DNA among its rows. Here the V and J calls rest on TCRdb's processing, not on the authors' analysis. The sample profile shows 200,000 to 300,000 distinct CDR3 sequences; roughly 17% of them were found once. The ten largest clonotypes hold around a fifth of the sample.

Ficoll-Paque density gradient centrifugation was used to isolate PBMCs. Beyond this particular receptor, the publication reports: SARS-CoV-2 specificity of the second-wave clones peaking on day 37 was not confirmed. Some responding clones were found in pre-infection memory, which suggests that pre-existing cross-reactive memory T cells took part in the SARS-CoV-2 response. Only a couple of mild cases were covered in the study, and larger cohorts including severe cases with pre-infection samples were considered necessary. Balanced CD4/CD8 phenotypes were observed for clones contracting from day 15 to 85, whereas a bias towards CD4+ was observed for a second wave of clones expanding from day 15 to 37. Contracting CD4+ clones were located mainly in the CM and EM memory subsets, whereas CD8+ clones were found to be enriched in EMRA.

Regarding this clonotype: What this receptor recognizes is not known. The input lacks base qualities; no much larger clone sits a single base away.

Counted from cysteine to phenylalanine, this CDR3 has 13 amino acids. Of the read, only the CDR3 DNA is kept; its 39 bases are in frame from base 1. According to the germline V gene (reference sequence), CDR1 reads DFQATT and CDR2 reads SNEGSKA. The germline ends are 12 bases apart after V is trimmed by 7 bases and J by 3 bases. The clonotype originates from a man aged 18 to 30 who had mild COVID-19 (a few samples of this study predate the infection). The sample titles of this study are shuffled in the database, so cell type and time point are left out; the donor was told from shared clones. The rearranged chain carries TRBV20-1 and TRBJ2-2; no confident D gene assignment can be made. Sequenced input: PBMCs or a T cell subset sorted from them (not recorded which). The DNA reads as follows: TGCAGTGGCCTGGTACTGGACACCGGGGAGCTGTTTTTT. Its protein is CSGLVLDTGELFF.